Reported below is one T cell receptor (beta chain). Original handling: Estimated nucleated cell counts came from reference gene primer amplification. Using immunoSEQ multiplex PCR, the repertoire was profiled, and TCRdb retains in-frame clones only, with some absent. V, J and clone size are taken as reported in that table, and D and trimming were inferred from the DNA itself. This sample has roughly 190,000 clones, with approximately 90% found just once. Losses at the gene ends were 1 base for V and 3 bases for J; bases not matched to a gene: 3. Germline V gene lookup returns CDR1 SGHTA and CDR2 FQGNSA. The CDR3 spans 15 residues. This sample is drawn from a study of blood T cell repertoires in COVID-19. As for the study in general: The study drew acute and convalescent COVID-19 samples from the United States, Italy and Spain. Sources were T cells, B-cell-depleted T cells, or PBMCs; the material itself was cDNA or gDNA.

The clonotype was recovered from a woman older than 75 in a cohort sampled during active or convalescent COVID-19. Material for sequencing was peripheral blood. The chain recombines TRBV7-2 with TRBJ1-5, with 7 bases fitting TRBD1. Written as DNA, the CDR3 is TGTGCCAGCAGCTTAGGACAGGGTTACAATCAGCCCCAGCATTTT. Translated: CASSLGQGYNQPQHF.